This TCR beta chain comes out of a study of cytomegalovirus exposure and HLA in healthy donors. The method was immunoSEQ multiplex PCR; TCRdb's version includes in-frame clones alone and lacks a portion of them. The data show around 98,000 clones, 70% to 90% seen once. Worth noting for this clone: Its target is unknown.

Trimming stripped 2 bases from V and 1 base from J, with 5 bases between. Germline V lookup: CDR1 MNHEY, CDR2 SVGAGI. The CDR3 runs 13 residues. Points from the study as a whole: First-cohort TCR clusters tended to co-occur in the approximately 110 validation repertoires, a later analysis found. Investigators reported more than 150 TCR beta chains as tied to cytomegalovirus. Cytomegalovirus status was reportedly diagnosed by the classifier with high sensitivity and specificity.

The donors were part of the validation cohort of fewer than 150 subjects. That cohort was separate from the first cohort, which comprised some 670 subjects. The TCR originated in a woman in her 30s in good health and CMV-seronegative. V gene TRBV6-5 combines with J gene TRBJ1-1, with D unclear. The sample was PBMCs. The CDR3: CASSYRWNTEAFF. The CDR3 DNA is TGTGCCAGCAGTTACCGTTGGAACACTGAAGCTTTCTTT.